The source of this TCR beta chain is a study of T cells in women clearing cervical HPV infection. Study-level background: HLA type could not be excluded as a confounder. Study-level points and caveats: TRBV6-7 relative abundance averaged roughly 0.099% in cases and 0.15% to 0.2% in controls.

Between the trimmed V and J ends, which lost 1 base and 3 bases, there was a span of 6 bases. The CDR3 has 14 amino acids. From germline, CDR1 is SEHNR and CDR2 FQNEAQ (reference sequence). All donors had a single incident cervical HPV16 infection, not prevalent. Produced via immunoSEQ multiplex PCR; TCRdb's table is partial and in-frame only. Listed are about 33,000 clones; roughly 7.7% falls within the top ten. About this clone itself: Its antigen remains unidentified. From the germline J gene comes the end of the CDR3, since the read stops 3 residues before it.

The sequenced sample consisted of blood buffy coat. The chain carries TRBV7-9 and TRBJ1-4; D is possibly TRBD1 (5 bases). This clonotype was sampled from a woman aged 18 to 75 with a cervical HPV16 infection that either progressed to CIN3+ or cleared (not recorded which). CDR3 bases read: TGTGCCAGCAGCTTAGGGGGGGCTAATGAAAAA. The encoded protein is CASSLGGANEK. The whole CDR3 protein is CASSLGGANEKLFF.